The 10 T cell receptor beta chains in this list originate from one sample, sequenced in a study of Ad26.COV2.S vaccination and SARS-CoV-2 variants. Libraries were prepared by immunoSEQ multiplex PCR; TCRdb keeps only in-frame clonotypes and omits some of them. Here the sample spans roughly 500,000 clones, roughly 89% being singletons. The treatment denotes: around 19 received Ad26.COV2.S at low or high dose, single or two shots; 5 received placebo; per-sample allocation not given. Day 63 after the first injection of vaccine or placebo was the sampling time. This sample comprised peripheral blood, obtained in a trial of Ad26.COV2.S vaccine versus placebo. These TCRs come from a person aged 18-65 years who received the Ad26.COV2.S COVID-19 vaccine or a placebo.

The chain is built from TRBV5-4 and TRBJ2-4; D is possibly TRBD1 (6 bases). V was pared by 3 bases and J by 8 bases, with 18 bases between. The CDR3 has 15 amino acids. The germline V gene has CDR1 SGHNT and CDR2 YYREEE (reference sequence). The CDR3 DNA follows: TGTGCCAGCAGCTCTGACACGCACAGGGCGGACATTCAGTACTTC. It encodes CASSSDTHRADIQYF.

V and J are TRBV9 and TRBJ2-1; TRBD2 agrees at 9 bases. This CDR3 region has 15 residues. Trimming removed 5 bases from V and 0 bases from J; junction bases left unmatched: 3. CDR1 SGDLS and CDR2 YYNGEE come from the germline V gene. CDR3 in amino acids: CASSLAGSSYNEQFF. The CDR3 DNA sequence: TGTGCCAGCAGTCTAGCGGGGAGCTCCTACAATGAGCAGTTCTTC.

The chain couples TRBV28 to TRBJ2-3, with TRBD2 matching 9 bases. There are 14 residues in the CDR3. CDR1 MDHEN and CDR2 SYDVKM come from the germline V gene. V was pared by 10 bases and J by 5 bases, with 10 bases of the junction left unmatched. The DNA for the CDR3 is TGTGCCACCCGCCACAGGCGGGAGGGAGATACGCAGTATTTT. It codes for CATRHRREGDTQYF.

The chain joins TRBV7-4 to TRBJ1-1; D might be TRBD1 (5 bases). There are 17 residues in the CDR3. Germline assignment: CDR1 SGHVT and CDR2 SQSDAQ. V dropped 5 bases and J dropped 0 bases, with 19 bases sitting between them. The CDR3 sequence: CASSRNIRGRVNTEAFF. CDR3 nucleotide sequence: TGTGCCAGCAGCCGGAATATCCGGGGACGGGTGAACACTGAAGCTTTCTTT.

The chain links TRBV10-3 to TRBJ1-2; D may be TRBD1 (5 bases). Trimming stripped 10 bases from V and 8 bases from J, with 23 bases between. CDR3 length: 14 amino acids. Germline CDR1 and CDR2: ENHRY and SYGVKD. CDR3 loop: CATASPGEGLGYTF. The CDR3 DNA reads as TGTGCCACCGCTTCACCGGGGGAGGGGTTAGGCTACACCTTC.

CDR3 nucleotide sequence: TGTGCCAGCAGCCGGGGGTCCAGGGGAGGAACAGATACGCAGTATTTT. This sequence encodes CASSRGSRGGTDTQYF. The genes are TRBV5-4 and TRBJ2-3; the D call may be TRBD1 or TRBD2 (6 bases each). The CDR3 length is 16 residues. Germline values: CDR1 SGHNT, CDR2 YYREEE (reference sequence). The V end was cut by 4 bases, the J end by 3 bases, with 18 bases between.

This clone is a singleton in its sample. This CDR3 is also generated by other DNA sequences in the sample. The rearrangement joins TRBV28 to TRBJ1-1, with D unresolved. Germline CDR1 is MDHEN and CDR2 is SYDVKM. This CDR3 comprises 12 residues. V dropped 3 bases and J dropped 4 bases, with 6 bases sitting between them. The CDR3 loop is CASSFLGTEAFF. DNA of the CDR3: TGTGCCAGCAGTTTCCTGGGCACTGAAGCTTTCTTT.

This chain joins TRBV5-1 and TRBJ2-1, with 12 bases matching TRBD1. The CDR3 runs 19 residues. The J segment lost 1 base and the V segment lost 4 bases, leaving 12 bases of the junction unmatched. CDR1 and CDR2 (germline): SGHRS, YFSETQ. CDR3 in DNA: TGCGCCAGCAGCCCGACATTCCGGGACAGGGGGCTTTCCTACAATGAGCAGTTCTTC. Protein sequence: CASSPTFRDRGLSYNEQFF.

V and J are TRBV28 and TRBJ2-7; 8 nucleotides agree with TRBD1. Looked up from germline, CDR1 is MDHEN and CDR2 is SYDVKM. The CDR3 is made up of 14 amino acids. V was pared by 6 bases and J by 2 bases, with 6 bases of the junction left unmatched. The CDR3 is CASRDQGAPYEQYF. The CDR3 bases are TGTGCCAGCAGGGACCAGGGGGCTCCCTACGAGCAGTACTTC.

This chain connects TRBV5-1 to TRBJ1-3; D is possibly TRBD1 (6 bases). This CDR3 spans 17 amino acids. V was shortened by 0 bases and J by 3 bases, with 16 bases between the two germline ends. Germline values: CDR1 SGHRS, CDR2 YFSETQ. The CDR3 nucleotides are TGCGCCAGCAGCTTGGTCCCTTCACAGGGCCTTGGAAACACCATATATTTT. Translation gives CASSLVPSQGLGNTIYF. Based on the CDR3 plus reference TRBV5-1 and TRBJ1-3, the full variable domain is KAGVTQTPRYLIKTRGQQVTLSCSPISGHRSVSWYQQTPGQGLQFLFEYFSETQRNKGNFPGRFSGRQFSNSRSEMNVSTLELGDSALYLCASSLVPSQGLGNTIYFGEGSWLTVV.